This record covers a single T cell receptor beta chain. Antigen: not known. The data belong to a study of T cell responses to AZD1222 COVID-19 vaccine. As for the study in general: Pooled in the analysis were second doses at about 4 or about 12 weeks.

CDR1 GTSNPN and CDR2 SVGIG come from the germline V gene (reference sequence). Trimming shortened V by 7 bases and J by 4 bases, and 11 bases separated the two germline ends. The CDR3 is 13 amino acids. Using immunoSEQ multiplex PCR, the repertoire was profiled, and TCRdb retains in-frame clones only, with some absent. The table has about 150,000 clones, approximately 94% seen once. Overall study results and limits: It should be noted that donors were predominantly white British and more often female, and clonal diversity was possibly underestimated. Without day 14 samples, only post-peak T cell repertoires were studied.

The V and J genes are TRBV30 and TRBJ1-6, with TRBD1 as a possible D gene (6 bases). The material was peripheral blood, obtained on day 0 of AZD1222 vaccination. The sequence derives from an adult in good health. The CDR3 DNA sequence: TGTGCCTTGAGACAGGCTTATAATTCACCCCTCCACTTT. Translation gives CALRQAYNSPLHF.